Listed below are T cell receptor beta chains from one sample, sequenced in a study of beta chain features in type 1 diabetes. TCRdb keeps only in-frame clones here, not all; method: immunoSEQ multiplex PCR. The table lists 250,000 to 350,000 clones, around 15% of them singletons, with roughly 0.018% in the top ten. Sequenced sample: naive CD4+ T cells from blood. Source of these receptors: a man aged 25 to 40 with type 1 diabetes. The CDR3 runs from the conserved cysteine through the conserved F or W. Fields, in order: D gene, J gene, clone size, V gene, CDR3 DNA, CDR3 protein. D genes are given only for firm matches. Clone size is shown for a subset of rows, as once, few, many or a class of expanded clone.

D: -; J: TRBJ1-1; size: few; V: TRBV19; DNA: TGTGCCAGTAGTATAGTGGACACCGTGAACACTGAAGCTTTCTTT; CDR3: CASSIVDTVNTEAFF
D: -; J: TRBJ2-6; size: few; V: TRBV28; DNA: TGTGCCAGCAGTTTTGGCCTCTCTGGGGCCAACGTCCTGACTTTC; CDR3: CASSFGLSGANVLTF
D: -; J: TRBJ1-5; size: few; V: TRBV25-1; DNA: TGTGCCAGCAGTAAGACAGGTCTCAATCAGCCCCAGCATTTT; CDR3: CASSKTGLNQPQHF
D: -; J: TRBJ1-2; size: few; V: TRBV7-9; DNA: TGTGCCAGCAGCCCCTCCGGAGTCTATGGCTACACCTTC; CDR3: CASSPSGVYGYTF
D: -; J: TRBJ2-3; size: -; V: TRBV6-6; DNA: TGTGCCAGCAGTTTCAGGGGTGCTACTTACACAGATACGCAGTATTTT; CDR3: CASSFRGATYTDTQYF
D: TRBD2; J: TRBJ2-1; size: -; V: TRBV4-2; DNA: TGTGCCAGCAGCCTTATAGGACTAGCGGGAGCACCTGAGCAGTTCTTC; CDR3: CASSLIGLAGAPEQFF
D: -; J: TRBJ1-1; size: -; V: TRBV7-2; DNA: TGTGCCAGCAGCTTATTGGGACAGAACACTGAAGCTTTCTTT; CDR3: CASSLLGQNTEAFF
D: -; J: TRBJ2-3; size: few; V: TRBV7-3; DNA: TGTGCCAGCAGCCCCGGGACAAACACAGATACGCAGTATTTT; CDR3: CASSPGTNTDTQYF
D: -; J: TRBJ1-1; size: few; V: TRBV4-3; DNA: TGCGCCAGCAGCCAAGACTGGGTACAGGCTGAAGCTTTCTTT; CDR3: CASSQDWVQAEAFF
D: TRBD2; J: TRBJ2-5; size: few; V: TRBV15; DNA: TGTGCCACCAGCGAATCGACGGGGGGGACCCAGTACTTC; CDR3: CATSESTGGTQYF
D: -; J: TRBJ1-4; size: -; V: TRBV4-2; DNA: TGTGCCAGCAGCACCAGAAAGGGGGCTAATGAAAAACTGTTTTTT; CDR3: CASSTRKGANEKLFF
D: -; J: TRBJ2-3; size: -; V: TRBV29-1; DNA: TGCAGCGTGCGATCAGGAACTCCCACAGATACGCAGTATTTT; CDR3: CSVRSGTPTDTQYF
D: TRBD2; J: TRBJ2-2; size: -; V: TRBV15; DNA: TGTGCCACCAAGACTAGCGCCTCAGTTGTCACCGGGGAGCTGTTTTTT; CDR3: CATKTSASVVTGELFF
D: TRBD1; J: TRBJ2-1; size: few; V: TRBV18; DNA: TGTGCCAGCTCACCAAGTCCCGGGACAGGGGTGGAGCAGTTCTTC; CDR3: CASSPSPGTGVEQFF
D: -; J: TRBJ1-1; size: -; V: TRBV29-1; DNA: TGCAGCGTAACCCCGGGAGGGTACACTGAAGCTTTCTTT; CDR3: CSVTPGGYTEAFF
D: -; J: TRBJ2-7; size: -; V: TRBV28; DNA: TGTGCCAGCACCCAGGGCTCAAGTATTACGAAGCAGTACTTC; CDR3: CASTQGSSITKQYF
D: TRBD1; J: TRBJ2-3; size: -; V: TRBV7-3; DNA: TGTGCCAGCAGCAGACAGGGGGCAGATACGCAGTATTTT; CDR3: CASSRQGADTQYF
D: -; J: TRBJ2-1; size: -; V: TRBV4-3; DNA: TGCGCCAGCAGCCAAGATGCGAGACAGAAAACCTACAATGAGCAGTTCTTC; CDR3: CASSQDARQKTYNEQFF
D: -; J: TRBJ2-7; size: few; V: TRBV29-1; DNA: TGCAGCGTTGAAAAGAGCCTCTCCTACGAGCAGTACTTC; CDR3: CSVEKSLSYEQYF
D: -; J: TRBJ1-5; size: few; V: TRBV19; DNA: TGTGCCAGTAGCCGTCGGGCAGGGGTGGGTTCGGATCAGCCCCAGCATTTT; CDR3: CASSRRAGVGSDQPQHF
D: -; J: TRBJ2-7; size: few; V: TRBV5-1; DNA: TGCGCCAGCCTAAGATCTTCAACCTACGAGCAGTACTTC; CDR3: CASLRSSTYEQYF
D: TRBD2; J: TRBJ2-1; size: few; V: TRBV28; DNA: TGTGCCAGCAGGACTAGCGGGAGGGCCCATGAGCAGTTCTTC; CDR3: CASRTSGRAHEQFF
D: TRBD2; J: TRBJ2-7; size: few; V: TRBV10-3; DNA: TGTGCCATCAACACAGGAGCTAGCGGGGGCTCCTACGAGCAGTACTTC; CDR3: CAINTGASGGSYEQYF
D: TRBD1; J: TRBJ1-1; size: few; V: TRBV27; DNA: TGTGCCTCGACAGGGCCGAACACTGAAGCTTTCTTT; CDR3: CASTGPNTEAFF
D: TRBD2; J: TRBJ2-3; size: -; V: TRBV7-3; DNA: TGTGCCAGCAGCTTATCGGCGGGAGGGAGCACAGATACGCAGTATTTT; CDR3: CASSLSAGGSTDTQYF
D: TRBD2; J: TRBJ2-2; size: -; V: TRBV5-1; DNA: TGCGCCAGCAGCTTAAGACTAGCGGGCGGCGGGGAGCTGTTTTTT; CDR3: CASSLRLAGGGELFF
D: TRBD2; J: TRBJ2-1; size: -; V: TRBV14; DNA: TGTGCCAGCAGCCAGGGGACTAGTAGCGTATACAATGAGCAGTTCTTC; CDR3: CASSQGTSSVYNEQFF
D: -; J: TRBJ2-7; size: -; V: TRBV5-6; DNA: TGTGCCAGCAGCTTCAACTACGAGCAGTACTTC; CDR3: CASSFNYEQYF
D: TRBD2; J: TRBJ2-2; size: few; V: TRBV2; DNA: TGTGCCAGCAACACTGTAGCGGGAGGGGCCGGGGAGCTGTTTTTT; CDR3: CASNTVAGGAGELFF
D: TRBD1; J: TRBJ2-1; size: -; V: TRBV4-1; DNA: TGCGCCAGCAGCCAACAGAAGGGACAGAACAATGAGCAGTTCTTC; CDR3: CASSQQKGQNNEQFF
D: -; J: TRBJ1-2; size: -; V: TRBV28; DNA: TGTGCCAGCAGTTTCAGGGGTTTCGACGGCTACACCTTC; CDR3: CASSFRGFDGYTF
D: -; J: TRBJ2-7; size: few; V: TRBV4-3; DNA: TGCGCCAGCAGCCAAGATCGGGGAGCTAGACCCTCCTACGAGCAGTACTTC; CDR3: CASSQDRGARPSYEQYF
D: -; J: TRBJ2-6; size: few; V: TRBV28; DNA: TGTGCCAGCAGTTTCATAGAAGCTGGGGCCAACGTCCTGACTTTC; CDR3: CASSFIEAGANVLTF
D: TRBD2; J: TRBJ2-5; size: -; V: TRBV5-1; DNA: TGCGCCAGCAGCTCCGGACTAGCGGGAGGGCCGGGGCAAGAGACCCAGTACTTC; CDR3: CASSSGLAGGPGQETQYF
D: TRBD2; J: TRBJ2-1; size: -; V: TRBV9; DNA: TGTGCCAGCGGTAAGAGTAGCGGGCCTAGGGAGCAGTTCTTC; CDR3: CASGKSSGPREQFF
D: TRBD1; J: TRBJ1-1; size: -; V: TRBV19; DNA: TGTGCCAGTAGTCCGCAGACAGGGGTTGAAGCTTTCTTT; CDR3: CASSPQTGVEAFF
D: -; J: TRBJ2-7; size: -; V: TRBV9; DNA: TGTGCCAGCAGCGTAGAACCAGGGAAGGCCTACGAGCAGTACTTC; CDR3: CASSVEPGKAYEQYF
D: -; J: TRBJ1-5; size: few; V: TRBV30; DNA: TGTGCCTGGAGCTCTGGACAGCCCAATCAGCCCCAGCATTTT; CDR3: CAWSSGQPNQPQHF
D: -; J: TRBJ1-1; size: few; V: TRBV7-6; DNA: TGTGCCAGCAGCCCGCAACCAGAGAACACTGAAGCTTTCTTT; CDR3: CASSPQPENTEAFF
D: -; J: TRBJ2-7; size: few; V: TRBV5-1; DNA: TGCGCCAGCAGATCGCTGGACAATTCCTACGAGCAGTACTTC; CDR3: CASRSLDNSYEQYF
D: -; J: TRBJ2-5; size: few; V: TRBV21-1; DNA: TGTGCCAGCCCCGAAGGGGAAGAGACCCAGTACTTC; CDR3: CASPEGEETQYF
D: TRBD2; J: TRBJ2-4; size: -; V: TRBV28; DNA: TGTGCCAGCAGTTTTACTAGCGGGAATGGAGCCAAAAACATTCAGTACTTC; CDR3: CASSFTSGNGAKNIQYF
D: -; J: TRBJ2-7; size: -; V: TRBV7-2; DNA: TGTGCCAGCAGCCGAAGAGCGGACGAGCAGTACTTC; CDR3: CASSRRADEQYF